Shown below are 8 T cell receptor beta chains from a single sample sequenced in a study of control samples from healthy donors and cancer patients. Here immunoSEQ multiplex PCR was the method, and the copy in TCRdb shows in-frame clones only, minus some. The table lists 350,000 to 450,000 clones, about nine tenths of them singletons. The sample consisted of PBMCs. The receptor source for this set is a middle-aged man with head and neck cancer.

The rearrangement links TRBV28 to TRBJ2-2, with TRBD2 matching over 14 bases. In germline, CDR1 is MDHEN, CDR2 SYDVKM. With 6 bases clipped from V and 1 base from J, the junction kept 7 bases outside the gene matches. The CDR3 is made up of 18 amino acids. This chain's CDR3 is CASRPGLAGVKNTGELFF. The CDR3, as DNA: TGTGCCAGCAGGCCGGGACTAGCGGGAGTCAAGAACACCGGGGAGCTGTTTTTT.

The chain recombines TRBV7-9 with TRBJ1-1; 7 bases are a match to TRBD1. Per germline, CDR1 SEHNR and CDR2 FQNEAQ (reference sequence). J lost 4 bases, V lost 4 bases, and 3 bases had no gene match. This CDR3 has 13 amino acids. The CDR3 spells CASSWGTVTEAFF. The CDR3 nucleotides read TGTGCCAGCAGCTGGGGGACAGTCACTGAAGCTTTCTTT.

Here the CDR3 reads CASSLTRTGNYGYTF. CDR3 DNA sequence: TGCGCCAGCAGCTTGACCCGGACAGGGAACTATGGCTACACCTTC. This rearrangement joins TRBV5-1 to TRBJ1-2; 8 bases map to TRBD1. The CDR3 loop spans 15 amino acids. Losses at the gene ends were 1 base for V and 2 bases for J; bases not matched to a gene: 4. CDR1 is SGHRS, CDR2 YFSETQ, per germline.

V usage is TRBV5-1 and J usage is TRBJ2-2; 7 positions match TRBD2. Germline V CDR1 and CDR2: SGHRS, YFSETQ. V was pared by 2 bases and J by 2 bases, with 9 bases of the junction left unmatched. The CDR3 length is 17 residues. CDR3 protein: CASSFSSGASNTGELFF. As DNA, the CDR3 is TGCGCCAGCAGCTTTTCAAGCGGGGCTAGTAACACCGGGGAGCTGTTTTTT.

V is TRBV30 and J is TRBJ2-7, with D unresolved. The ends were cut back, 5 bases at V and 12 bases at J, with 14 bases in the middle. The CDR3 loop spans 10 amino acids. Per germline, CDR1 GTSNPN and CDR2 SVGIG (reference sequence). CDR3 in amino acids: CAWGVEESYF. The CDR3 nucleotides read TGTGCCTGGGGGGTTGAGGAGTCGTACTTC. Full variable domain (remainder filled in from reference TRBV30 and TRBJ2-7): SQTIHQWPATLVQPVGSPLSLECTVEGTSNPNLYWYRQAAGRGLQLLFYSVGIGQISSEVPQNLSASRPQDRQFILSSKKLLLSDSGFYLCAWGVEESYFGPGTRLTVT.

This chain connects TRBV28 to TRBJ1-1, with D unresolved. The CDR3 has 14 residues. With 4 bases removed from V and 1 base from J, the gap between germline ends came to 10 bases. Germline V CDR1 and CDR2: MDHEN, SYDVKM. CDR3 sequence: CASSSPSENTEAFF. The CDR3 DNA follows: TGTGCCAGCAGTTCCCCTTCCGAGAACACTGAAGCTTTCTTT.

J is TRBJ1-4 and V is TRBV5-5; a possible D gene is TRBD1 (5 bases). V lost 4 bases, J lost 7 bases, and 17 bases lay in between. Germline CDR1 SGHKS, CDR2 YYEKEE (reference sequence). The CDR3 totals 15 residues. The chain's CDR3 is CASSDLPEGSEKLFF. The CDR3 bases are TGTGCCAGCAGCGACCTACCGGAGGGGAGTGAAAAACTGTTTTTT. Full variable domain (missing parts from reference TRBV5-5 and TRBJ1-4): DAGVTQSPTHLIKTRGQQVTLRCSPISGHKSVSWYQQVLGQGPQFIFQYYEKEERGRGNFPDRFSARQFPNYSSELNVNALLLGDSALYLCASSDLPEGSEKLFFGSGTQLSVL.

Remarks on this clone: The same CDR3 can be traced to other DNA sequences in this sample. V is TRBV19 and J is TRBJ2-5; 8 bases match TRBD2. CDR3 length equals 12 residues. CDR1 is LNHDA, CDR2 SQIVND, per germline (reference sequence). V trimming: 9 bases; J trimming: 5 bases; junction bases outside the gene matches: 5. As DNA, the CDR3 is TGTGCCAGCGGGAGGGCCGGGGAGACCCAGTACTTC. It codes for CASGRAGETQYF.